This paragraph reports one T cell receptor beta chain. The sample is drawn from a study of blood T cell repertoires in COVID-19. Background on the study: Acute and convalescent COVID-19 specimens originated in the United States, Italy and Spain.

The study drew participants aged 18 to 89 years from some 24 US areas. Exposed study participants had met a COVID-19 case within 2 weeks before entry. Sequencing was performed with immunoSEQ multiplex PCR; in TCRdb, only in-frame clones are kept and a portion is missing. The data hold 200,000 to 250,000 clones, with around 82% observed a single time. The V gene's germline CDR1 is SGHKS and CDR2 YYEKEE (reference sequence). V gave up 5 bases and J gave up 4 bases, with 13 bases separating them. There are 13 residues in the CDR3. Sequenced material: PBMCs or T cells enriched from blood (not recorded which). The chain has TRBV5-5 and TRBJ2-7; possibly TRBD2 for D (5 bases). This TCR came from a woman between 45 and 60 years old who had been exposed to COVID-19. The CDR3 nucleotides are TGTGCCAGCAGTTTAGGGCGGGCGTACGAGCAGTACTTC. Translating it yields CASSLGRAYEQYF.